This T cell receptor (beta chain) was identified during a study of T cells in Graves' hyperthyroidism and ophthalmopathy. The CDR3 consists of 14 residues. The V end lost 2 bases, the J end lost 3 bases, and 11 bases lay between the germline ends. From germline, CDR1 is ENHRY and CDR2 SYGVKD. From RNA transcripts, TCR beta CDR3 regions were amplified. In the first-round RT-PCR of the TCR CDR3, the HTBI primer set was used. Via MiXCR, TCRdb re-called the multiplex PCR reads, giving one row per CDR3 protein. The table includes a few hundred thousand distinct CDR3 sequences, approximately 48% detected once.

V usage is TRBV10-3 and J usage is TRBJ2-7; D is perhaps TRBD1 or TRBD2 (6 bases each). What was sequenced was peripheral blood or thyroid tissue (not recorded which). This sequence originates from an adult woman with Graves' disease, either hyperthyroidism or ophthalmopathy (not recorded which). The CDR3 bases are TGTGCCATCAGTGAGGGTGGAGGGGGCTACGAGCAGTACTTC. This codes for CAISEGGGGYEQYF.